This T cell receptor (beta chain) was recovered during a study of blood T cell repertoires in COVID-19. Germline V gene lookup returns CDR1 WSHSY and CDR2 SAAADI. The length of the CDR3 is 14 residues. V lost 5 bases to trimming and J lost 6 bases; unmatched junction nucleotides: 9. Assay used: immunoSEQ multiplex PCR; TCRdb lists only in-frame clones, some missing. The sample has 45,000 to 55,000 clones, around 83% seen once; the top ten hold about 5.2%. V usage is TRBV10-2 and J usage is TRBJ1-1; TRBD1 aligns across 7 bases. The TCR originated in a human donor in a cohort sampled during active COVID-19. Sample: peripheral blood. The CDR3 DNA reads TGCGCCAGCAGTTTAAGGACAGGCCTGGCTGAAGCTTTCTTT. Translation gives CASSLRTGLAEAFF.